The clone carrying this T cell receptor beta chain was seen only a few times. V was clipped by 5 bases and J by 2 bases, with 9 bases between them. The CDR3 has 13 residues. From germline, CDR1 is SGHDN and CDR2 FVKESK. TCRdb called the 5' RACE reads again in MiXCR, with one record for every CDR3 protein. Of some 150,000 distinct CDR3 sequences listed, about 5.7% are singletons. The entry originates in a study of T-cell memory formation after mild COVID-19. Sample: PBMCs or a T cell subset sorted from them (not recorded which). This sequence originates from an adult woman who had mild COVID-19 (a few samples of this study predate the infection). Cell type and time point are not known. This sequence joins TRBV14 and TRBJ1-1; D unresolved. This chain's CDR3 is CASSIDTNTEAFF. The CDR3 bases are TGTGCCAGCAGCATAGACACAAACACTGAAGCTTTCTTT.